The next 20 T cell receptor beta chains were all read from a single sample in a study of blood T cell repertoires in COVID-19. The method was immunoSEQ multiplex PCR; TCRdb's version includes in-frame clones alone and lacks a portion of them. This table has around 70,000 clones, roughly 84% appearing once. Sequenced input: peripheral blood. These receptors came from a woman under 30 with acute or convalescent COVID-19.

This chain joins TRBV20-1 and TRBJ2-1; 8 bases fit TRBD2. CDR3 size: 18 residues. The V and J ends lost 3 bases and 0 bases, in that order; junction bases with no gene match: 13. From germline, CDR1 is DFQATT and CDR2 SNEGSKA (reference sequence). CDR3 nucleotides: TGCAGTGCTAGTTCCGGGGGGGGCTGGCGGAGCTCCTACAATGAGCAGTTCTTC. It is translated as CSASSGGGWRSSYNEQFF.

V and J are TRBV5-1 and TRBJ1-2, with 8 bases matching TRBD1. V was clipped by 3 bases and J by 8 bases; unmatched bases: 9. CDR1 is SGHRS and CDR2 is YFSETQ in the germline V gene. The CDR3 is 14 residues long. The CDR3: CASSSTGDSGGYTF. For the CDR3, the DNA is TGCGCCAGCAGCTCGACAGGGGATTCGGGAGGCTACACCTTC.

The J gene is TRBJ2-1, the V gene TRBV11-2, with 8 bases matching TRBD1. Germline CDR1 SGHAT, CDR2 FQNNGV. There are 14 residues in the CDR3. V shed 6 bases and J 9 bases; nucleotides not matched to a gene: 10. CDR3 protein: CASRDSSTGAEQFF. As DNA, the CDR3 is TGTGCCAGCAGGGACTCGTCGACAGGGGCTGAGCAGTTCTTC. Combining the CDR3 with reference TRBV11-2 and TRBJ2-1 gives the whole variable domain EAGVAQSPRYKIIEKRQSVAFWCNPISGHATLYWYQQILGQGPKLLIQFQNNGVVDDSQLPKDRFSAERLKGVDSTLKIQPAKLEDSAVYLCASRDSSTGAEQFFGPGTRLTVL.

The chain uses TRBV28 and TRBJ1-1, with D perhaps matching TRBD1 (6 bases). Germline-derived CDR1 and CDR2 are MDHEN and SYDVKM. The CDR3 is 16 residues long. The V gene lost 4 bases and the J gene lost 0 bases, with 15 bases spanning the gap. In DNA, the CDR3 is TGTGCCAGCAGTTCTCTCGGGACAAACATGAACACTGAAGCTTTCTTT. It codes for CASSSLGTNMNTEAFF.

The chain carries TRBV7-2 and TRBJ2-3, with 8 bases lining up with TRBD2. The V gene's germline CDR1 is SGHTA and CDR2 FQGNSA. Trimming at V came to 5 bases and at J to 3 bases, leaving 10 bases not matched to a gene. This CDR3 is built from 16 residues. CDR3 protein: CASSPKAGGATDTQYF. The DNA for the CDR3 is TGTGCCAGCAGCCCAAAGGCGGGAGGAGCTACAGATACGCAGTATTTT.

This clone was detected only once. The rearrangement joins TRBV11-2 to TRBJ1-1; TRBD1 might be the D (6 bases). CDR3 size: 16 residues. CDR1 SGHAT and CDR2 FQNNGV come from the germline V gene. V shed 5 bases and J shed 1 base, with 17 bases lying between them. CDR3 protein: CASSQLGRGENTEAFF. CDR3 bases: TGTGCCAGCAGCCAGTTGGGCAGGGGCGAGAACACTGAAGCTTTCTTT.

V and J are TRBV5-1 and TRBJ1-1; D unclear. Germline CDR1 reads SGHRS; CDR2 reads YFSETQ. This CDR3 has 14 residues. The V end was cut by 4 bases, the J end by 1 base, with 11 bases between. Here the CDR3 DNA reads TGCGCCAGCAGCGCGGGCGCAGGGAACACTGAAGCTTTCTTT. Translation: CASSAGAGNTEAFF.

The CDR3 loop reads CASSWDGRGGYTF. The CDR3, as DNA: TGTGCCAGCTCCTGGGACGGCAGGGGAGGCTACACCTTC. V and J are TRBV28 and TRBJ1-2, with a tentative D call TRBD1 (6 bases). Germline V gene data show CDR1 as MDHEN and CDR2 as SYDVKM. V dropped 8 bases and J dropped 8 bases, with 18 bases sitting between them. CDR3 length equals 13 residues.

The chain employs TRBV21-1 and TRBJ2-7; the table's D gene call, TRBD2, was not cross checked with the DNA. TRBV21-1 is noted as a pseudogene. CDR3 length: 11 amino acids. The DNA of the CDR3 is TGTGCCGGACGCGGGGGGTGGGAGCAGTACTTC. This translates into CAGRGGWEQYF.

This chain links TRBV19 with TRBJ1-5; 8 positions match TRBD1. The germline V gene encodes CDR1 LNHDA and CDR2 SQIVND (reference sequence). After removal of 4 bases from V and 4 bases from J, the junction contained 3 bases not matched to a gene. This CDR3 contains 14 residues. CDR3 in amino acids: CASSKDRANQPQHF. The CDR3 DNA follows: TGTGCCAGTAGTAAGGACAGGGCTAATCAGCCCCAGCATTTT.

This clone has just one count. This chain links TRBV6-5 with TRBJ1-1; D unclear. Germline assignment: CDR1 MNHEY and CDR2 SVGAGI. V lost 0 bases and J lost 4, with 12 bases in between. The CDR3 is 15 residues long. CDR3 protein: CASSYSRVVVTEAFF. As DNA, the CDR3 is TGTGCCAGCAGTTACTCGAGAGTCGTGGTCACTGAAGCTTTCTTT.

J is TRBJ1-3 and V is TRBV4-1; D is undetermined. CDR3 length: 15 residues. Trimming left V 0 bases short and J 0 bases short, with 6 bases between. Germline V lookup: CDR1 MGHRA, CDR2 YSYEKL. CDR3 residues: CASSQDGSSGNTIYF. In DNA form, the CDR3 reads TGCGCCAGCAGCCAAGACGGGAGCTCTGGAAACACCATATATTTT.

This clone was counted once. The chain uses TRBV6-5 and TRBJ1-2; 7 nucleotides match TRBD1. After removal of 8 bases from V and 5 bases from J, the junction contained 8 bases not matched to a gene. The V gene's germline CDR1 is MNHEY and CDR2 SVGAGI. CDR3 length: 13 amino acids. CDR3 bases: TGTGCCAGCCGACCGACAGGGCCGTATGGCTACACCTTC. Protein sequence: CASRPTGPYGYTF.

The V and J genes are TRBV19 and TRBJ1-3, with TRBD1 as a possible D gene (6 bases). The length of the CDR3 is 14 residues. V dropped 7 bases and J dropped 0 bases, with 10 bases sitting between them. The germline V gene has CDR1 LNHDA and CDR2 SQIVND (reference sequence). DNA for the CDR3: TGTGCCAGTACCACAGGGAGCTCTGGAAACACCATATATTTT. Translated, it gives CASTTGSSGNTIYF.

The rearrangement joins TRBV2 to TRBJ1-2; D unclear. V was trimmed by 3 bases and J by 8 bases, leaving 16 bases between them. The CDR3 is 14 residues long. CDR1 and CDR2 (germline): SNHLY, FYNNEI. The CDR3 is CASSDTPIAGGYTF. CDR3 nucleotides: TGTGCCAGCAGTGATACACCGATAGCGGGAGGCTACACCTTC. The full variable domain, completed using reference TRBV2 and TRBJ1-2, is EPEVTQTPSHQVTQMGQEVILRCVPISNHLYFYWYRQILGQKVEFLVSFYNNEISEKSEIFDDQFSVERPDGSNFTLKIRSTKLEDSAMYFCASSDTPIAGGYTFGSGTRLTVV.

V and J are TRBV2 and TRBJ2-3; 14 bases map to TRBD2. CDR1 and CDR2 from the germline V gene are SNHLY and FYNNEI. V lost 5 bases, J lost 0 bases, and 7 bases stayed unmatched. The CDR3 has 18 amino acids. The CDR3 sequence is CASSYSTSGGASTDTQYF. The CDR3 DNA is TGTGCCAGCAGTTACTCGACTAGCGGGGGGGCTAGCACAGATACGCAGTATTTT.

This rearrangement joins TRBV18 to TRBJ2-3; 7 positions match TRBD2. There are 13 residues in the CDR3. In germline, CDR1 is KGHSH, CDR2 LQKENI. Germline trimming cut 3 bases from V and 11 bases from J; bases unmatched to any gene: 8. CDR3 coding DNA: TGTGCCAGCTCACCTAAAGAGCGGGGAAAGCAGTATTTT. This translates into CASSPKERGKQYF.

There are a few counts of this clone. This chain links TRBV7-2 with TRBJ1-6; no firm D call. V lost 6 bases to trimming and J lost 8 bases, with 17 bases between them. Germline lookup yields CDR1 SGHTA and CDR2 FQGNSA. This CDR3 contains 15 residues. This CDR3 is CASSPRDVIDSPLHF. CDR3 DNA: TGTGCCAGCAGTCCCCGGGATGTCATAGATTCACCCCTCCACTTT.

The chain couples TRBV28 to TRBJ1-5, with 8 bases matching TRBD1. V shed 5 bases, J shed 0 bases, and the junction held 3 bases outside the gene matches. The CDR3 consists of 15 residues. Looked up from germline, CDR1 is MDHEN and CDR2 is SYDVKM. CDR3 in DNA: TGTGCCAGCAGTAGTGACAGGGGTAGCAATCAGCCCCAGCATTTT. It translates to CASSSDRGSNQPQHF.

V and J are TRBV3-1 (or the pseudogene TRBV3-2) and TRBJ2-3; the match to TRBD2 covers 7 bases. The CDR3 is made up of 16 amino acids. With V trimmed by 0 bases and J by 2 bases, 5 bases remained unmatched. CDR1 is LGHDT, CDR2 YNNKEL, per germline (reference sequence). The CDR3 coding sequence is TGTGCCAGCAGCCAAGATCGGGGGGTAAACACAGATACGCAGTATTTT. This encodes CASSQDRGVNTDTQYF.